These 29 T cell receptor beta chains were all obtained from the same sample, sequenced in a study of early T cells in non-severe SARS-CoV-2 infection. Via MiXCR, TCRdb re-called the 5' RACE reads, giving one row per CDR3 protein. Of roughly 99,000 distinct CDR3 sequences listed, over 8.5% are singletons. Sequencing used whole blood. Receptor source: an adult who was a healthcare worker with PCR-confirmed SARS-CoV-2 infection or an uninfected control (not recorded which).

CDR3 nucleotide sequence: TGTGCCAGCAGCGTAGCTAGTGATGAGCAGTTCTTC. Translated: CASSVASDEQFF. The chain is built from TRBV9 and TRBJ2-1; D remains ambiguous. Per germline, CDR1 SGDLS and CDR2 YYNGEE. V was shortened by 0 bases and J by 8 bases, with 6 bases between the two germline ends. The CDR3 covers 12 residues.

In this sample, this clonotype turned up a few times. This CDR3 reads CSARLPPGQGASYEQYF. In DNA, the CDR3 is TGCAGTGCTAGATTGCCTCCGGGACAGGGGGCGTCCTACGAGCAGTACTTC. The V and J genes are TRBV20-1 and TRBJ2-7, with 12 bases fitting TRBD1. Germline lookup yields CDR1 DFQATT and CDR2 SNEGSKA (reference sequence). The CDR3 spans 17 residues. J gave up 1 base and V 2 bases, and 9 bases lay outside the gene matches.

This clonotype was observed at least ten times. The DNA for the CDR3 is TGTGCCAGCAGCTCCGACTCCGGGACGAGTGAAAAACTGTTTTTT. This encodes CASSSDSGTSEKLFF. V usage is TRBV7-8 and J usage is TRBJ1-4; a weak D match, TRBD1 (5 bases). The CDR3 sequence is 15 residues long. CDR1 and CDR2 from the germline V gene are SGHVS and FQNEAQ. Trimming took off 4 bases at V and 7 bases at J, with 16 bases between the two ends.

V gene TRBV12-3 or TRBV12-4 combines with J gene TRBJ1-1; a weak D match, TRBD1 (6 bases). Trimming left V 6 bases short and J 5 bases short, with 19 bases between. There are 15 residues in the CDR3. The CDR3 DNA reads TGTGCCAGCAGAACAGTGGGGGGGCGTTGGACTGAAGCTTTCTTT. Its translation: CASRTVGGRWTEAFF.

The chain recombines TRBV28 with TRBJ1-6; D may be TRBD1 (5 bases). In germline, CDR1 is MDHEN, CDR2 SYDVKM. This CDR3 comprises 14 residues. V was cut by 2 bases and J by 9 bases, with 11 bases left in between. The CDR3 sequence is CASSLAGLGSPLHF. For the CDR3, the DNA is TGTGCCAGCAGTTTAGCAGGGCTCGGTTCACCCCTCCACTTT.

This clonotype was detected only a few times. The CDR3 nucleotides read TGTGCCAGCGGTCCGGGCTACGAGCAGTACTTC. This gives the protein CASGPGYEQYF. This chain joins TRBV25-1 and TRBJ2-7; D remains ambiguous. Trimming took off 8 bases at V and 3 bases at J, with 8 bases between the two ends. CDR3 length: 11 residues. Germline V CDR1 and CDR2: MGHDK, SYGVNS.

This clonotype was found many times. V usage is TRBV6-6 and J usage is TRBJ2-7; 8 bases fit TRBD1. Germline V gives CDR1 MNHNY, CDR2 SVGAGI (reference sequence). This CDR3 spans 12 amino acids. The V gene end was trimmed by 6 bases and the J gene end by 3 bases; junction bases not matched to a gene: 1. CDR3 in DNA: TGTGCCAGCAGCGACAGGGGCTACGAGCAGTACTTC. Its translation: CASSDRGYEQYF.

This clonotype was counted ten times or more. This sequence joins TRBV7-9 and TRBJ2-7; unclear D gene. With 1 base removed from V and 6 bases from J, the gap between germline ends came to 7 bases. Germline V lookup: CDR1 SEHNR, CDR2 FQNEAQ (reference sequence). The length of the CDR3 is 12 residues. The CDR3 spells CASSLGFGEQYF. The CDR3 DNA sequence: TGTGCCAGCAGCTTAGGATTCGGCGAGCAGTACTTC.

This clonotype was recorded many times. The rearrangement uses TRBV7-2 and TRBJ2-7; possible D gene TRBD2, 5 bases. In germline, CDR1 is SGHTA, CDR2 FQGNSA. Trimming cost V 3 bases and J 4 bases, with 10 bases left between them. The CDR3 runs 13 residues. The CDR3 nucleotides are TGTGCCAGCAGCTTTTACGGGAATTACGAGCAGTACTTC. It specifies CASSFYGNYEQYF.

This clonotype was counted ten times or more. Written as DNA, the CDR3 is TGTGCCAGCAGCTTAGAGGAGGGGATTTGGACTTTCTTT. It encodes CASSLEEGIWTFF. This chain uses TRBV7-9 with TRBJ1-1; tentative D call: TRBD1 (5 bases). With 1 base removed from V and 12 bases from J, the gap between germline ends came to 15 bases. This CDR3 region has 13 residues. Germline lookup yields CDR1 SEHNR and CDR2 FQNEAQ (reference sequence).

Ten or more counts support this clonotype. This chain links TRBV20-1 with TRBJ2-3; D is undetermined. The germline CDR1 and CDR2 sequences are DFQATT and SNEGSKA (reference sequence). V was trimmed by 6 bases and J by 3 bases, leaving 19 bases between them. The CDR3 length is 15 residues. CDR3 coding DNA: TGCAGTGCCAATACGGTCGCTGGTAGAACAGATACGCAGTATTTT. It translates to CSANTVAGRTDTQYF.

The rearrangement uses TRBV28 and TRBJ2-7; D perhaps matches TRBD2 (6 bases). The CDR3 spans 12 residues. Trimming took 6 bases from V and 2 from J, leaving 8 bases between them. From germline, CDR1 is MDHEN and CDR2 SYDVKM. The CDR3 reads CASRTGAYEQYF. CDR3 nucleotides: TGTGCCAGCAGGACGGGGGCCTACGAGCAGTACTTC.

V and J are TRBV6-5 and TRBJ1-3; D gene ambiguous. CDR3 length: 14 amino acids. Germline values: CDR1 MNHEY, CDR2 SVGAGI. V lost 6 bases and J 0 bases, leaving 9 bases between the germline ends. The CDR3 sequence: CASRTRSSGNTIYF. The CDR3 DNA reads as TGTGCCAGCAGAACACGAAGCTCTGGAAACACCATATATTTT.

Ten or more counts support this clonotype. The chain's CDR3 is CASSQESTDTQYF. CDR3 DNA sequence: TGCGCCAGCAGCCAAGAGAGTACAGATACGCAGTATTTT. The chain carries TRBV4-1 and TRBJ2-3, with unresolved D. V was trimmed by 0 bases and J by 3 bases, leaving 4 bases between them. Per germline, CDR1 MGHRA and CDR2 YSYEKL. The CDR3 totals 13 residues.

This clonotype has more than one count but fewer than ten. The chain recombines TRBV11-2 with TRBJ2-7; 14 bases match TRBD2. This CDR3 spans 20 amino acids. From germline, CDR1 is SGHAT and CDR2 FQNNGV. V dropped 3 bases and J dropped 2; count of bases not matched to a gene: 15. CDR3 in DNA: TGTGCCAGCAGCTTTACTCTACCGGGACTAGCGGGAGTTGGGGCCTACGAGCAGTACTTC. Translating gives CASSFTLPGLAGVGAYEQYF. The full variable domain, with the rest looked up from reference TRBV11-2 and TRBJ2-7, is EAGVAQSPRYKIIEKRQSVAFWCNPISGHATLYWYQQILGQGPKLLIQFQNNGVVDDSQLPKDRFSAERLKGVDSTLKIQPAKLEDSAVYLCASSFTLPGLAGVGAYEQYFGPGTRLTVT.

This sequence joins TRBV28 and TRBJ2-7; D remains ambiguous. Germline V CDR1 and CDR2: MDHEN, SYDVKM. The CDR3 has 12 amino acids. The V end was cut by 8 bases, the J end by 3 bases, with 11 bases between. The CDR3, as DNA: TGTGCCAGCGGGAAGGTCGGCTACGAGCAGTACTTC. Translated, it gives CASGKVGYEQYF.

A note on this clonotype: One end of the junction is discordant with germline, which a read error may explain. The chain is built from TRBV5-1 and TRBJ2-1, with a weak D call TRBD1 (5 bases). Germline assignment: CDR1 SGHRS and CDR2 YFSETQ. The CDR3 contains 13 residues. For the CDR3, the DNA is TGCGCCAGCAGCTTGGATCCGACAATCCCCAGGGTCTTC. This sequence encodes CASSLDPTIPRVF.

The CDR3 nucleotides are TGTGCCAGCTCACGTGGCGGGGGACAAGAGACCCAGTACTTC. Protein product: CASSRGGGQETQYF. The rearrangement links TRBV18 to TRBJ2-5; 7 bases agree with TRBD2. The junction had 4 bases not matched to a gene; V was cut back by 4 bases and J by 2 bases. This CDR3 is 14 amino acids long. CDR1 and CDR2 (germline): KGHSH, LQKENI.

This clonotype came up a few times. The rearrangement uses TRBV20-1 and TRBJ2-1; 13 bases fit TRBD2. After removal of 6 bases from V and 7 bases from J, the junction contained 15 bases not matched to a gene. CDR3 length equals 17 residues. Germline lookup yields CDR1 DFQATT and CDR2 SNEGSKA (reference sequence). As DNA, the CDR3 is TGCAGTGCGGGCTATCCCCCGGGACTAGCGGGAATTAATGAGCAGTTCTTC. This translates into CSAGYPPGLAGINEQFF.

The sample holds a few counts of this clonotype. The chain couples TRBV27 to TRBJ2-7; no definite D call. Per the germline V gene, CDR1 is MNHEY and CDR2 is SMNVEV (reference sequence). The CDR3 is 12 amino acids. V gave up 6 bases and J gave up 7 bases, with 13 bases separating them. Written as DNA, the CDR3 is TGTGCCAGCAGCCCAAACACCTTGGAGCAGTACTTC. Translation: CASSPNTLEQYF.

The table lists this clonotype with many counts. The chain combines TRBV5-1 with TRBJ2-7, with 8 positions matching TRBD1. Trimming removed 1 base from V and 9 bases from J; junction bases left unmatched: 12. The germline V gene has CDR1 SGHRS and CDR2 YFSETQ. CDR3 length: 15 amino acids. This CDR3 is CASSLKGQGSEGQYF. In DNA form, the CDR3 reads TGCGCCAGCAGCTTGAAAGGACAGGGCTCGGAAGGGCAGTACTTC.

This clonotype has a count of ten or more. The V gene is TRBV2, the J gene TRBJ1-6; 8 bases agree with TRBD1. The CDR3 consists of 13 residues. Germline loops: CDR1 SNHLY, CDR2 FYNNEI. V was clipped by 8 bases and J by 10 bases; unmatched bases: 7. The CDR3 DNA reads as TGTGCCAGCGAGGACAGGGAGGGGTCACCCCTCCACTTT. Protein sequence: CASEDREGSPLHF.

The rearrangement joins TRBV6-5 to TRBJ2-3; 9 bases are a match to TRBD2. In germline, CDR1 is MNHEY, CDR2 SVGAGI. The CDR3 runs 16 residues. With V trimmed by 7 bases and J by 4 bases, 12 bases remained unmatched. The chain's CDR3 is CASMARTSDLPDTQYF. CDR3 coding DNA: TGTGCCAGCATGGCCCGGACTAGCGATCTTCCAGATACGCAGTATTTT.

The chain links TRBV29-1 to TRBJ1-5; no definite D call. Trimming shortened V by 5 bases and J by 6 bases, and 11 bases separated the two germline ends. The CDR3 is made up of 12 amino acids. CDR1 is SQVTM, CDR2 ANQGSEA, per germline. The CDR3, as DNA: TGCAGCGTTAAGTTACCGGGTCAGCCCCAGCATTTT. Protein product: CSVKLPGQPQHF.

This clonotype was seen a handful of times. V is TRBV12-3 or TRBV12-4 and J is TRBJ1-6; D call uncertain. The CDR3 is 13 residues long. Trimming removed 0 bases at V and 9 bases at J, with 6 bases between. Written as DNA, the CDR3 is TGTGCCAGCAGTTTAGCGCCAAGTTCACCCCTCCACTTT. This translates into CASSLAPSSPLHF.

The chain is built from TRBV27 and TRBJ2-7; 11 bases match TRBD1. V shed 3 bases, J shed 3 bases, and the junction held 1 base outside the gene matches. The CDR3 sequence is 14 residues long. From germline, CDR1 is MNHEY and CDR2 SMNVEV (reference sequence). The CDR3 spells CASSFGTGGYEQYF. The CDR3 coding sequence is TGTGCCAGCAGTTTCGGGACAGGGGGCTACGAGCAGTACTTC.

The V and J genes are TRBV11-2 and TRBJ2-1; TRBD2 matches at 13 bases. CDR3 length: 16 amino acids. With 4 bases clipped from V and 8 bases from J, the junction kept 8 bases outside the gene matches. From germline, CDR1 is SGHAT and CDR2 FQNNGV. CDR3 bases: TGTGCCAGCAGCTCCGGGACTAGCGGGATAGGGGATGAGCAGTTCTTC. Residues: CASSSGTSGIGDEQFF.

This chain connects TRBV5-6 to TRBJ2-6; no clear D. V lost 2 bases and J lost 2, with 2 bases in between. The germline V gene has CDR1 SGHDT and CDR2 YYEEEE. This CDR3 spans 13 amino acids. The CDR3 reads CASSFAGANVLTF. The CDR3 DNA is TGTGCCAGCAGCTTTGCTGGGGCCAACGTCCTGACTTTC.

This clonotype was found many times. CDR3 region: CASSLGAGVGTEAFF. DNA of the CDR3: TGTGCCAGCAGTCTCGGGGCAGGAGTAGGTACTGAAGCTTTCTTT. The chain has TRBV12-3 or TRBV12-4 and TRBJ1-1; weak D call: TRBD1 (5 bases). The CDR3 runs to 15 residues. Trimming shortened V by 5 bases and J by 5 bases, and 18 bases separated the two germline ends.